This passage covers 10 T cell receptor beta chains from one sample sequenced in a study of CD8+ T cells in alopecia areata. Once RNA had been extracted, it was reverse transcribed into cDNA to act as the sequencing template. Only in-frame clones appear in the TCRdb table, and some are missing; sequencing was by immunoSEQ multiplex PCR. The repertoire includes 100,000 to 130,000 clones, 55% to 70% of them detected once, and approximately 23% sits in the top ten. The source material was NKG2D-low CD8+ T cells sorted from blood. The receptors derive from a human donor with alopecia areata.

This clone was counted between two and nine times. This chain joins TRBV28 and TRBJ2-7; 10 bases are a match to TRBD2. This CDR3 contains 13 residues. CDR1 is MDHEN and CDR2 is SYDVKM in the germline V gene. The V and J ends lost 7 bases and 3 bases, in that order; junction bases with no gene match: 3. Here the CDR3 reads CASTGTSVYEQYF. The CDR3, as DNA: TGTGCCAGCACTGGGACTAGCGTCTACGAGCAGTACTTC.

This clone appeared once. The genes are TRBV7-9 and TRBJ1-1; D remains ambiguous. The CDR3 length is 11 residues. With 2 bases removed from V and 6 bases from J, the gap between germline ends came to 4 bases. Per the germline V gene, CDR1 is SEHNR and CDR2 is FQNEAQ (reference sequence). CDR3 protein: CASSLMAEAFF. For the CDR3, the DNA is TGTGCCAGCAGCTTAATGGCTGAAGCTTTCTTT. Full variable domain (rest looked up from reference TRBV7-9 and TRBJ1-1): DTGVSQNPRHKITKRGQNVTFRCDPISEHNRLYWYRQTLGQGPEFLTYFQNEAQLEKSRLLSDRFSAERPKGSFSTLEIQRTEQGDSAMYLCASSLMAEAFFGQGTRLTVV.

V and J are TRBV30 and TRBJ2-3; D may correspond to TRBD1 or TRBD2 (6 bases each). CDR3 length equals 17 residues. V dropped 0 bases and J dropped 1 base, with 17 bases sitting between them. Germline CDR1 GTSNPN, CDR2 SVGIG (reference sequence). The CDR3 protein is CAWSVFERGDRTDTQYF. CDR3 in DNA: TGTGCCTGGAGTGTATTCGAGAGGGGGGACCGCACAGATACGCAGTATTTT. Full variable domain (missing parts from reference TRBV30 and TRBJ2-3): SQTIHQWPATLVQPVGSPLSLECTVEGTSNPNLYWYRQAAGRGLQLLFYSVGIGQISSEVPQNLSASRPQDRQFILSSKKLLLSDSGFYLCAWSVFERGDRTDTQYFGPGTRLTVL.

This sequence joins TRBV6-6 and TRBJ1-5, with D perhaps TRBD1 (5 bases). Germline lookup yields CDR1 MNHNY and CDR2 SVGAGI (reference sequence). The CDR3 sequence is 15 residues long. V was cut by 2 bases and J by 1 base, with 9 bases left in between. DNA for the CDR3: TGTGCCAGCAGTTACGGGGGAGGGAGCAATCAGCCCCAGCATTTT. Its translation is CASSYGGGSNQPQHF.

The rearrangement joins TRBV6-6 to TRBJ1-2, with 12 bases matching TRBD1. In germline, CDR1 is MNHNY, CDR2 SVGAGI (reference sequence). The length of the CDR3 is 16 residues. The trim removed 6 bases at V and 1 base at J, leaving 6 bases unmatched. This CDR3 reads CASSPGTGGLNYGYTF. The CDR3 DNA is TGTGCCAGCAGCCCCGGGACAGGGGGCCTTAACTATGGCTACACCTTC.

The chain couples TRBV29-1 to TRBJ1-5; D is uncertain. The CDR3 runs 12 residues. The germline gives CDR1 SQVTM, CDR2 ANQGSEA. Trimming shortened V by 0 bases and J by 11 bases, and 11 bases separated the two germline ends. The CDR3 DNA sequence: TGCAGCGTTGAAGATGACGGGGTGACCCAGCATTTT. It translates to CSVEDDGVTQHF.

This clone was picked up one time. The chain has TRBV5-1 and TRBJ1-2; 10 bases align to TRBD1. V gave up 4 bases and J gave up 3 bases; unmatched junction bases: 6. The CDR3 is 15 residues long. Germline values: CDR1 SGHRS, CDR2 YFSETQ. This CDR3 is CASSGTGAFYYGYTF. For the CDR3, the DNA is TGCGCCAGCAGCGGGACAGGGGCCTTCTACTATGGCTACACCTTC. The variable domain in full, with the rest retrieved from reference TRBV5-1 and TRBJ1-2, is KAGVTQTPRYLIKTRGQQVTLSCSPISGHRSVSWYQQTPGQGLQFLFEYFSETQRNKGNFPGRFSGRQFSNSRSEMNVSTLELGDSALYLCASSGTGAFYYGYTFGSGTRLTVV.

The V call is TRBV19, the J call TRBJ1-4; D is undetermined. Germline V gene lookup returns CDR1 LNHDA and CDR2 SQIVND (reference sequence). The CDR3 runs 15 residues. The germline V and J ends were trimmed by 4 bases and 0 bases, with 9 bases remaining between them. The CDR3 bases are TGTGCCAGTAGTAGAGGAGTTTCAACTAATGAAAAACTGTTTTTT. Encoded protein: CASSRGVSTNEKLFF.

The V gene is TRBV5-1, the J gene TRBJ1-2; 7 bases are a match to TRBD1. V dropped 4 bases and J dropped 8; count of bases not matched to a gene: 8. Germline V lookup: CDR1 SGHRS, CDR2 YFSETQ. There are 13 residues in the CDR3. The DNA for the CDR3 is TGCGCCAGCAGCGGGGAGACAGGGTCCGGCTACACCTTC. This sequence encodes CASSGETGSGYTF.

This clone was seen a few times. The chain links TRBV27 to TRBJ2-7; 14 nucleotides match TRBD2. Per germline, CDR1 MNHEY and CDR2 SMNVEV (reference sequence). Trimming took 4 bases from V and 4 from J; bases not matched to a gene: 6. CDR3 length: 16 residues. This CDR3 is CASSSGLAGVFYEQYF. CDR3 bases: TGTGCCAGCAGTTCGGGACTAGCGGGAGTATTTTACGAGCAGTACTTC.